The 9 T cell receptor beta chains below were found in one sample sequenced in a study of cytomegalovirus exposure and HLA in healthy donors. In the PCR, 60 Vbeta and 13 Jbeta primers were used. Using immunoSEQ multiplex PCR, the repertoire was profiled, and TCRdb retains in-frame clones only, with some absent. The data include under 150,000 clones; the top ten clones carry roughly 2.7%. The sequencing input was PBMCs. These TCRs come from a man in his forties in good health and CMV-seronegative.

CDR3 bases: TGCGCCAGCAGTGAATCGGGACAAAGGTTCTTC. Protein product: CASSESGQRFF. The chain links TRBV10-2 to TRBJ2-1, with D possibly being TRBD1 (6 bases). In germline, CDR1 is WSHSY, CDR2 SAAADI. The length of the CDR3 is 11 residues. V was pared by 3 bases and J by 15 bases, with 12 bases between.

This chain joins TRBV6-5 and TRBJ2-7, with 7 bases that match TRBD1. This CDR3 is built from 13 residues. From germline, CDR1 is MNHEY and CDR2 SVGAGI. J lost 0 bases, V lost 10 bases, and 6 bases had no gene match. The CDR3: CATTQGNSYEQYF. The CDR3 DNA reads TGTGCCACCACACAGGGGAACTCCTACGAGCAGTACTTC.

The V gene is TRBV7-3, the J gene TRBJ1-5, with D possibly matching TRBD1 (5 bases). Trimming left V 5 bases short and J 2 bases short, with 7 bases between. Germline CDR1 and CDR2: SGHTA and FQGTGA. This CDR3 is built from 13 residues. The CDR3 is CASSAGRNQPQHF. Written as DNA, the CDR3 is TGTGCCAGCAGCGCGGGGCGCAATCAGCCCCAGCATTTT.

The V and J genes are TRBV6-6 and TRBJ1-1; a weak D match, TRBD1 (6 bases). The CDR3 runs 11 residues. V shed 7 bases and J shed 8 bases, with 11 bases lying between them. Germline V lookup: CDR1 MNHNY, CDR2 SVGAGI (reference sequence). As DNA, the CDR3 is TGTGCCAGCACTGTGACAGGAGAAGCTTTCTTT. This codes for CASTVTGEAFF.

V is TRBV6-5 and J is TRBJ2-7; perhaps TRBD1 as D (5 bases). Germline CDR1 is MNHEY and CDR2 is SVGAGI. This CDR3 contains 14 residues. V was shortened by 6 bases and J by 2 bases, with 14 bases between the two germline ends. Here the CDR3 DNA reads TGTGCCAGCAGCTTTATCCAGGGTGCCTACGAGCAGTACTTC. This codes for CASSFIQGAYEQYF.

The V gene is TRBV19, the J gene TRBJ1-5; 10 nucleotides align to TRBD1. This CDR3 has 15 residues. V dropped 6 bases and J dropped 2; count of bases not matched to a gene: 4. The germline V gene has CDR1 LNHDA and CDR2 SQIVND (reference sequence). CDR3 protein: CASSRQGAGNQPQHF. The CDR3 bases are TGTGCCAGTAGCAGACAGGGGGCGGGCAATCAGCCCCAGCATTTT. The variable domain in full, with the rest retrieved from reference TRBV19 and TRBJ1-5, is DGGITQSPKYLFRKEGQNVTLSCEQNLNHDAMYWYRQDPGQGLRLIYYSQIVNDFQKGDIAEGYSVSREKKESFPLTVTSAQKNPTAFYLCASSRQGAGNQPQHFGDGTRLSIL.

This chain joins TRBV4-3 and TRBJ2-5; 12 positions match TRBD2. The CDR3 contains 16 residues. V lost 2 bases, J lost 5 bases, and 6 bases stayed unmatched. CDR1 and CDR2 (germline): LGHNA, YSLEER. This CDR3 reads CASSQIGLAGGETQYF. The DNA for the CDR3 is TGCGCCAGCAGCCAAATCGGCCTAGCGGGGGGGGAGACCCAGTACTTC.

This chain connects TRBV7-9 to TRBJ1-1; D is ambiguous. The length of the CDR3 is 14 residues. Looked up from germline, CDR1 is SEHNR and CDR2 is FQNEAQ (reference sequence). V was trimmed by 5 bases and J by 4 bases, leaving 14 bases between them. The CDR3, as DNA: TGTGCCAGCAGCCCCGAGTTACCGGGCACTGAAGCTTTCTTT. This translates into CASSPELPGTEAFF.

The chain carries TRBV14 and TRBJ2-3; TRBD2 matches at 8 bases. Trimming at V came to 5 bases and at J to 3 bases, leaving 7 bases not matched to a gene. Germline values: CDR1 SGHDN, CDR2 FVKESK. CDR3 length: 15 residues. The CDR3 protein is CASSIGTRSTDTQYF. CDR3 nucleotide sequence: TGTGCCAGCAGCATCGGGACTAGATCTACAGATACGCAGTATTTT. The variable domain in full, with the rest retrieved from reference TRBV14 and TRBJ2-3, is EAGVTQFPSHSVIEKGQTVTLRCDPISGHDNLYWYRRVMGKEIKFLLHFVKESKQDESGMPNNRFLAERTGGTYSTLKVQPAELEDSGVYFCASSIGTRSTDTQYFGPGTRLTVL.